Below, 14 T cell receptor beta chains from the same sample are listed, as sequenced in a study of naive and memory T cell subsets. TCR cDNA received a 3' ligated oligonucleotide that carried a UMI. Ligated cDNA underwent four rounds of PCR with nested alpha and beta constant region primers and SP2. A single record per CDR3 protein comes from TCRdb applying MiXCR to the 5' RACE reads. The sample lists tens of thousands of distinct CDR3 sequences, more than 6.5% occurring once. These receptors were obtained from a female donor in good health.

This clonotype was detected ten times or more. The chain combines TRBV20-1 with TRBJ2-3; possible D gene TRBD1, 6 bases. Per germline, CDR1 DFQATT and CDR2 SNEGSKA (reference sequence). The CDR3 sequence is 14 residues long. With 1 base removed from V and 1 base from J, the gap between germline ends came to 9 bases. In nucleotides, the CDR3 is TGCAGTGCTAGAGGCAGACAGGGCACAGATACGCAGTATTTT. The encoded protein is CSARGRQGTDTQYF.

The rearrangement joins TRBV6-6 to TRBJ2-7, with D perhaps matching TRBD1 or TRBD2 (6 bases each). The CDR3 has 16 residues. In germline, CDR1 is MNHNY, CDR2 SVGAGI (reference sequence). The V end was cut by 5 bases, the J end by 9 bases, with 26 bases between. The CDR3 sequence is CASSDNSAGQPLGQYF. CDR3 bases: TGTGCCAGCAGTGACAATTCGGCGGGACAACCTTTGGGGCAGTACTTC.

The chain is built from TRBV28 and TRBJ2-5; 10 bases agree with TRBD1. The CDR3 sequence is 17 residues long. The V gene's germline CDR1 is MDHEN and CDR2 SYDVKM. V shed 2 bases, J shed 5 bases, and the junction held 11 bases outside the gene matches. Written as DNA, the CDR3 is TGTGCCAGCAGTTTAGAGGGACAGGGGAAGGTGTTGGAGACCCAGTACTTC. It encodes CASSLEGQGKVLETQYF.

This rearrangement joins TRBV28 to TRBJ1-5, with D unclear. Trimming shortened V by 1 base and J by 2 bases, and 9 bases separated the two germline ends. Per germline, CDR1 MDHEN and CDR2 SYDVKM. The CDR3 length is 15 residues. The CDR3 coding sequence is TGTGCCAGCAGTTTATCCACAGTAGGCAATCAGCCCCAGCATTTT. This encodes CASSLSTVGNQPQHF.

This clonotype turned up a few times. The chain has TRBV5-1 and TRBJ2-5; 10 bases match TRBD1. The trim removed 4 bases at V and 4 bases at J, leaving 16 bases unmatched. Germline V CDR1 and CDR2: SGHRS, YFSETQ. CDR3 length: 18 residues. The CDR3 DNA is TGCGCCAGCAGCCGGGAGACAGGGGGCCACCCCTCCGTAGAGACCCAGTACTTC. Protein product: CASSRETGGHPSVETQYF.

The CDR3: CASSLTSGTDTQYF. CDR3 bases: TGCGCCAGCAGCTTGACTAGCGGGACAGATACGCAGTATTTT. The chain joins TRBV5-1 to TRBJ2-3; 9 positions match TRBD2. The CDR3 has 14 amino acids. V dropped 1 base and J dropped 3; count of bases not matched to a gene: 0. Germline CDR1 reads SGHRS; CDR2 reads YFSETQ.

This clonotype was seen more than once but under ten times. The chain is built from TRBV19 and TRBJ1-5, with D tentatively TRBD1 (5 bases). The CDR3 contains 14 residues. The V end was cut by 4 bases, the J end by 11 bases, with 18 bases between. Per germline, CDR1 LNHDA and CDR2 SQIVND (reference sequence). The CDR3 DNA reads as TGTGCCAGTAGTAGTCAGCCTGGGACTGTGTCCCAGCATTTT. This translates into CASSSQPGTVSQHF.

This clonotype has ten or more counts. The chain carries TRBV12-5 and TRBJ1-1; unclear D gene. Germline lookup yields CDR1 LGHNT and CDR2 FRNRAP. CDR3 length: 15 amino acids. With 0 bases removed from V and 3 bases from J, the gap between germline ends came to 11 bases. The CDR3 DNA is TGTGCTAGTGGTTTGGTAGGTACAGACTACACTGAAGCTTTCTTT. The encoded protein is CASGLVGTDYTEAFF. Full variable domain (outside the CDR3, taken from reference TRBV12-5 and TRBJ1-1): DARVTQTPRHKVTEMGQEVTMRCQPILGHNTVFWYRQTMMQGLELLAYFRNRAPLDDSGMPKDRFSAEMPDATLATLKIQPSEPRDSAVYFCASGLVGTDYTEAFFGQGTRLTVV.

The rearrangement uses TRBV19 and TRBJ2-7, with D hard to call. This CDR3 region has 14 residues. Trimming stripped 5 bases from V and 0 bases from J, with 11 bases between. Per germline, CDR1 LNHDA and CDR2 SQIVND (reference sequence). The CDR3 nucleotides read TGTGCCAGTAGTCAGTTAGGAACCTCCTACGAGCAGTACTTC. It codes for CASSQLGTSYEQYF. Together with reference TRBV19 and TRBJ2-7, the CDR3 gives the full variable domain: DGGITQSPKYLFRKEGQNVTLSCEQNLNHDAMYWYRQDPGQGLRLIYYSQIVNDFQKGDIAEGYSVSREKKESFPLTVTSAQKNPTAFYLCASSQLGTSYEQYFGPGTRLTVT.

This clonotype was observed many times. This chain uses TRBV9 with TRBJ1-3; 7 nucleotides align to TRBD1. Germline-derived CDR1 and CDR2 are SGDLS and YYNGEE. CDR3 length: 17 amino acids. The trim removed 0 bases at V and 0 bases at J, leaving 6 bases unmatched. The CDR3 reads CASSVADRPNSGNTIYF. For the CDR3, the DNA is TGTGCCAGCAGCGTAGCGGACAGGCCAAACTCTGGAAACACCATATATTTT. Full variable domain (outside the CDR3, taken from reference TRBV9 and TRBJ1-3): DSGVTQTPKHLITATGQRVTLRCSPRSGDLSVYWYQQSLDQGLQFLIQYYNGEERAKGNILERFSAQQFPDLHSELNLSSLELGDSALYFCASSVADRPNSGNTIYFGEGSWLTVV.

The J gene is TRBJ2-7, the V gene TRBV28, with 7 bases matching TRBD1. Trimming at V came to 9 bases and at J to 1 base, leaving 6 bases not matched to a gene. The CDR3 runs to 13 residues. Germline V gene data show CDR1 as MDHEN and CDR2 as SYDVKM. DNA of the CDR3: TGTGCCAGAGACAGGGAATCATCCTACGAGCAGTACTTC. It is translated as CARDRESSYEQYF.

Points on this clonotype: This may be a read error: a much more frequent sequence differs by one nucleotide. The rearrangement joins TRBV20-1 to TRBJ1-2; no reliable D call. This CDR3 comprises 14 residues. Germline CDR1 DFQATT, CDR2 SNEGSKA (reference sequence). CDR3 residues: CSSSGVLANYGDTF. In DNA, the CDR3 is TGCAGCTCATCCGGGGTACTGGCTAACTATGGCGACACCTTC.

This clonotype was counted ten times or more. In nucleotides, the CDR3 is TGCAGTGCTAGAGATAGAAGGGGCCAAATAATATACAATGAGCAGTTCTTC. Its translation is CSARDRRGQIIYNEQFF. This chain links TRBV20-1 with TRBJ2-1; D is perhaps TRBD1 (5 bases). This CDR3 has 17 amino acids. CDR1 is DFQATT, CDR2 SNEGSKA, per germline (reference sequence). V shed 0 bases and J shed 4 bases, with 19 bases lying between them.

The rearrangement joins TRBV5-1 to TRBJ2-3; a possible D gene is TRBD2 (6 bases). The CDR3 runs to 13 residues. Trimming took 0 bases from V and 7 from J, leaving 9 bases between them. Germline V lookup: CDR1 SGHRS, CDR2 YFSETQ. The CDR3 protein is CASSLAGRNTQYF. CDR3 nucleotides: TGCGCCAGCAGCTTGGCCGGGAGAAATACGCAGTATTTT. Complete variable domain (other parts from reference TRBV5-1 and TRBJ2-3): KAGVTQTPRYLIKTRGQQVTLSCSPISGHRSVSWYQQTPGQGLQFLFEYFSETQRNKGNFPGRFSGRQFSNSRSEMNVSTLELGDSALYLCASSLAGRNTQYFGPGTRLTVL.